This T cell receptor (beta chain) was documented in a study of shared clonotypes between healthy human individuals. Overall study: Per donor, CD8 memory used one plate, CD8 naive used two, CD4 memory used three and CD4 naive used three.

Genomic DNA of each subset was evenly split across several immunoSEQ plates. The data were produced by immunoSEQ multiplex PCR, yet TCRdb's version contains in-frame clones alone and is incomplete. In the table there are about 610,000 clones, approximately 96% of which are singletons. The V and J ends lost 0 bases and 6 bases respectively, with 12 bases between them. The germline V gene has CDR1 SEHNR and CDR2 FQNEAQ (reference sequence). The CDR3 spans 14 residues. Regarding the study as a whole: For naive CD4 cells, 5% to 6.5% of clonotypes were shared across a handful of donors. Against clonotypes common to all four donors, non-shared ones had lower generation probabilities.

The naive CD8 subset, CD45RO-negative cells positively selected for CCR7, excluded terminally differentiated effector memory CD45RA+ cells. On this clone: Its antigen is as yet unknown.

The chain couples TRBV7-9 to TRBJ2-7, with D perhaps assigned TRBD1 or TRBD2 (5 bases each). Sequenced material: naive CD8+ T cells sorted from blood. This TCR derives from a woman in her 30s in good health. This chain's CDR3 is CASSLAGPFGEQYF. The CDR3 DNA sequence: TGTGCCAGCAGCTTAGCGGGACCGTTCGGCGAGCAGTACTTC.